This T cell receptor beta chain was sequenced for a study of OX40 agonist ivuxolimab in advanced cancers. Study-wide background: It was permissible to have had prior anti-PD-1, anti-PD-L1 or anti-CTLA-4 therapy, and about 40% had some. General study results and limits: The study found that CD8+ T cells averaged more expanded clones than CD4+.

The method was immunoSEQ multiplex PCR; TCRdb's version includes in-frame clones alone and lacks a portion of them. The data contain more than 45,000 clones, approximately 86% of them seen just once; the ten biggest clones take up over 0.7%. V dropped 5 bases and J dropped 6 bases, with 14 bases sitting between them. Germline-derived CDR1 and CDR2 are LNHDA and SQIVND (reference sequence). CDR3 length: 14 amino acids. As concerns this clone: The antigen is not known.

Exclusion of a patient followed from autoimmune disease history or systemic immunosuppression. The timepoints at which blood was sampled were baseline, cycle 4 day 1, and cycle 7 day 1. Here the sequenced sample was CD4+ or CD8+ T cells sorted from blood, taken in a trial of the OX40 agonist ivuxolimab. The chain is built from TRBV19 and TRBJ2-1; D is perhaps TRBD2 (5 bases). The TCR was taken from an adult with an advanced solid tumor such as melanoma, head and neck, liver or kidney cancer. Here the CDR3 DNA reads TGTGCCAGTAGTCCCTATAGCGTGGGCAATGAGCAGTTCTTC. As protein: CASSPYSVGNEQFF.